The clone carrying this T cell receptor (beta chain) appeared many times. Next came a second PCR, run for about 7 to 11 cycles, which used a sample-barcoded 5' primer along with a J-beta primer mix. One entry per CDR3 protein, called by TCRdb with MiXCR from the 5' RACE reads. The repertoire has under 850,000 distinct CDR3 sequences, under 40% of them found once; the top ten carry 13%. The CDR3 has 12 residues. Germline V gene lookup returns CDR1 DFQATT and CDR2 SNEGSKA (reference sequence). Trimming left V 5 bases short and J 4 bases short, with 10 bases between. This specimen comes from a study of blood T cells in healthy people across ages.

The chain has TRBV20-1 and TRBJ2-3; D gene uncertain. The sample consisted of blood. This TCR derives from a young man in good health. The CDR3 DNA sequence: TGCAGTGCTCCAGGAGACGCAGATACGCAGTATTTT. Protein: CSAPGDADTQYF.